The entry below gives a single T cell receptor (beta chain) sequence along with its context. What it binds is not known. The study ran its PCR with 60 Vbeta and 13 Jbeta primers. Repertoires were generated with immunoSEQ multiplex PCR, while TCRdb's copy carries only in-frame clones and drops some. The sample carries some 180,000 clones, about four fifths recorded once. This sample is part of a study of cytomegalovirus exposure and HLA in healthy donors. For the study at large: Some 85 million unique TCRs, all from HLA-typed donors, were included in an early release of the data.

With 3 bases removed from V and 4 bases from J, the gap between germline ends came to 7 bases. The CDR3 is made up of 13 amino acids. Germline V CDR1 and CDR2: MRHNA, SNTAGT. General study findings and limits: The study put around 180 TCR beta chains on its list as cytomegalovirus-associated. It was confirmed in vitro that a few of the CMV-associated chains were specific for CMV antigens.

This receptor was obtained from a male donor in good health and CMV-seronegative. This chain joins TRBV6-4 and TRBJ1-5; D perhaps matches TRBD1 (6 bases). Sequencing was carried out using PBMCs. CDR3 DNA sequence: TGTGCCAGCAGTGAACAGGGAAATCAGCCCCAGCATTTT. This translates into CASSEQGNQPQHF.